This T cell receptor beta chain was sequenced during a study of cytomegalovirus exposure and HLA in healthy donors (dated by TCRdb to 2015 to 2018). General notes on the study: According to an earlier analysis of a few hundred of the donors, about 179 million T cells yielded 90 million to 140 million unique TCR beta sequences and approximately 300 Gb of sequence data. In addition to the first cohort of 500 to 850 subjects, a separate validation cohort of 120 different subjects was used. Because of strong linkage in the cohort, roughly five DR-DQ haplotypes were treated as single units for association and clustering. To study patterns of TCR occurrence, a later analysis re-analyzed previously published TCR beta repertoires from just over 650 donors and added high-resolution HLA genotyping. An early release covering over 500 HLA-typed donors comprised 250 to 350 gigabases of sequencing data and 65 million to 100 million unique TCR sequences. Genome-wide SNP genotypes for about 60% of the 666 donors were used in a later genetic analysis, which treated that subset as a discovery cohort. Every discovery cohort repertoire had been produced on one sequencing platform. Class I and class II HLA loci were covered by the typing at four-digit resolution. Donor age, sex, ethnicity and CMV serostatus were compiled together with the repertoire data. The study used immunosequencing to profile the T cell repertoires of approximately 640 subjects and linked those repertoires to cytomegalovirus serostatus. High-throughput TCR immunosequencing, statistical association of individual TCRs with disease status, and machine learning were combined to predict cytomegalovirus infection status. In the later analysis, no new phenotypic data were used to find candidate immune exposures; instead, reliance was placed on TCR beta sequences and their occurrence across donors. Of the roughly 430 genotyped donors, approximately 80% fell in the genetic ancestry cluster associated with self-reported Caucasian donors. Typing coverage differed by locus: A, B, C, DRB1 and DQB1 were typed in about 629-640 donors, DQA1 in 500 to 550, DPA1 in approximately 600, and DPB1 in 450 to 480. Across some 400 genotyped donors of the cohort, an average of about 200,000 unique TCR beta nucleotide sequences per donor were sequenced, and roughly a sixth of those sequences were non-productive. To decide whether each TCR beta V gene segment behaved as functional or pseudogenic, an earlier analysis of some 580 of the donors relied on high-throughput TCR beta sequencing. The study aimed to test whether cataloging public T cell receptors could reveal signatures of past pathogen exposure. Broad study findings and their caveats: A later analysis found that TCR association rates varied across HLA loci, with DRB1 alleles showing the most associated TCRs and HLA-C alleles the fewest. HLA typing was unavailable for some donors at each locus, so association tests used only the typed subset. A later analysis associated 15,000 or so TCR beta sequences with specific HLA alleles at a false discovery rate of 0.05. A cluster of highly shared sequence variants was judged likely to represent a technical artifact of the sequencing pipeline. The only immune exposure information available for the cohort was CMV serostatus. A total of 150 to 200 TCR beta chains were listed by the study as associated with cytomegalovirus. In a later analysis, HLA-associated TCR beta chains showed more clonal expansion and lower generation probabilities than non-associated chains that were equally common. Broadly in line with IMGT annotations, most TCR beta V segments showed up in productive rearrangements about 87% or about 30% of the time in an earlier analysis of around 600 of the donors. It was suggested by the authors that the approach could potentially be generalized to other disease states and immunological phenotypes. Around 16 rarely observed V segments, including chromosome 9 orphons, were excluded from the earlier analysis of several hundred of the donors because counts were too low. This cohort had only TCR beta chains sequenced, and the lack of alpha or paired-chain data limited which features could be detected. Correlated functional status among segregating V segments might be attributable to linkage disequilibrium, but an unknown experimental factor could not be ruled out. A later analysis reported that several top co-occurrence clusters appeared linked to parvovirus B19, influenza, CMV and Epstein-Barr virus. A further reported finding was that TCR beta sequences accurately predicted the HLA-A and HLA-B alleles for most subjects in the first cohort. Most CMV-associated TCR beta chains appeared to be HLA-restricted in a later analysis, and the HLA associations seemed to be driven largely by CMV exposure. In vitro tests confirmed that three of the cytomegalovirus-associated TCR beta chains recognize cytomegalovirus antigens. The 87-base-pair reads could not distinguish some IMGT-functional V segments, including TRBV6-2 and TRBV6-3, so those segments were excluded. In a later genetic analysis, a missense DCLRE1C variant was associated with V-gene and J-gene trimming of TCR beta chains, and the association was replicated in an independent cohort. A later genetic analysis reported fewer N-insertions in productive TCRs among donors in an Asian-associated ancestry cluster than the roughly 620-donor mean. Presence/absence analyses assumed roughly uniform sequencing depth across donors, an assumption that may not hold. The classifier was reported to diagnose cytomegalovirus status with high specificity and sensitivity in both the original and validation cohorts. When HLA alleles, especially DR and DQ, strongly co-occurred, TCR associations were difficult to assign to individual alleles. Most TCR sequences were seen in very few donors, while some public TCRs were found in many individuals.

In total, over 600 healthy bone marrow donors made up the cohort. At the time of sampling, all cohort members were nominally healthy, though unrecorded immune exposures were likely present. The donor tested CMV seropositive and was one of the 289 seropositive cohort members. Every donor gave a peripheral blood sample, and the peripheral blood mononuclear cells from that sample were used for TCR beta sequencing. The Qiagen DNeasy Blood Extraction Kit was used to extract genomic DNA from the blood cell samples. Concerning this clone itself: What this receptor recognizes is not known. No qualities accompany the bases; no much larger clone lies one base away.

Library preparation employed the immunoSEQ multiplex PCR assay. For the multiplex PCR, a mixture combining 60 forward primers for TCR Vbeta segments and 13 reverse primers for TCR Jbeta segments was used. The CDR3 region of rearranged TCR beta genes was amplified from genomic DNA by a multiplex PCR assay. The Illumina HiSeq System was used to sequence the amplified TCR beta libraries as 87-base-pair reads. The authors' pipeline ran thus. In a later analysis, tens of millions of unique TCR beta chains were counted across the 500 to 700 repertoires, and about 9.9 million of these chains were shared by at least two donors. To remove PCR and sequencing errors, raw reads were error-corrected and collapsed into unique sequences using a nearest-neighbor algorithm that merged closely related sequences. Alignment of CDR3 sequences to IMGT reference sequences was used to assign V, D and J gene segments. For a sequence to be retained, at least a six-nucleotide match to both a V gene segment and a J gene segment was required. A rearrangement counted as productive if the CDR3 had no stop codons and remained in frame with V and J, and every other rearrangement counted as non-productive. CDR3 was defined according to IMGT convention as the region running from the second conserved V-encoded cysteine to the conserved J-encoded phenylalanine. In an earlier analysis of approximately 590 of the donors, sequences lacking an unambiguous match to a single V gene segment were excluded. An earlier analysis of around 600 of the donors classified V segments as functional when productive rearrangements were above 56.7% and as segregating when the standard deviation between donors was above 5%. A statistical classification framework was developed to diagnose cytomegalovirus status using the catalog of TCR beta chain sequences. V and J gene assignment, in a later analysis, came from comparing TCR nucleotide sequences with IMGT/GENE-DB human TR gene sequences. A later analysis assigned CDR3 sequences and most-parsimonious VDJ recombination scenarios with the TCRdist pipeline. In a later analysis, each TCR beta chain was defined by its CDR3 amino acid sequence together with its V-gene family, and reads without a unique V-gene family were excluded. A later analysis removed 592 highly shared, low-generation-probability nucleotide sequences to deal with suspected cross-contamination and a sequencing artifact. In a later analysis, a clonal expansion index was calculated for each public chain from normalized within-repertoire ranks of inferred template counts. In a later analysis, generation probabilities were computed using a VDJ recombination model fitted to out-of-frame rearrangements, and the results were checked against IGoR. Hypergeometric tests were used in a later analysis to score TCR-TCR, TCR-HLA and TCR-CMV co-occurrence, with a repertoire-size bias correction applied to the TCR pairs. False discovery rates were estimated in a later analysis by permuting HLA or CMV assignments 20 times. In a later analysis, co-occurring TCRs were grouped with DBSCAN, and TCRdist sequence similarity was added when clustering was performed within HLA-allele-positive subsets. For co-occurrence clustering, repertoires with fewer than 30,000 or more than 120,000 public chains were excluded, along with five repertoires with anomalous nucleotide sharing. In its TCRdb copy, this immuneACCESS table keeps in-frame sequences only and misses some clones. Where compared with another copy, unresolved V genes explain less than half of these, and the others have no known cause. Clonal size and the V and J genes are those of that table, whereas D and trimming came from the DNA. The sample table contains about 130,000 clones; only one count was recorded for around 85% of them. The ten largest clonotypes hold approximately 6.7% of the sample.

CDR1 and CDR2 are read off the germline V gene as MGHRA and YSYEKL. V gives up 4 bases and J gives up 4 bases, and the segment between their germline ends measures 23 bases. From its cysteine to its phenylalanine, the CDR3 spans 18 amino acids. Left in the record is the CDR3 DNA by itself, 54 bases read in frame from the first base. Specimen: PBMCs. Recombination connected TRBV4-1 to TRBJ1-3; TRBD1 might be the D gene, on 6 matching bases. This receptor was obtained from a woman aged 25 to 39 in good health and CMV-seropositive. The DNA reads as follows: TGCGCCAGCAGCCCCTCCCCCTCTGGACAGCCCTGGGGAAACACCATATATTTT. This translates into CASSPSPSGQPWGNTIYF.